The 16 T cell receptor beta chains reported below all come from one sample, sequenced in a study of cytomegalovirus exposure and HLA in healthy donors. The PCR used 60 Vbeta and 13 Jbeta primers. TCRdb keeps only in-frame clones here, not all; method: immunoSEQ multiplex PCR. Of around 170,000 clones listed, over 70% are singletons. The sample was PBMCs. All receptors derive from a woman in her forties or fifties in good health and CMV-seropositive.

This rearrangement joins TRBV11-3 to TRBJ1-1; D is perhaps TRBD1 (5 bases). The CDR3 consists of 15 residues. Deletions cut 4 bases from V and 0 bases from J, with 12 bases between. Germline CDR1 reads SGHNT; CDR2 reads YENEEA. The DNA for the CDR3 is TGTGCCAGCAGCTCAGCAGGGCTTATGAACACTGAAGCTTTCTTT. Amino acid sequence: CASSSAGLMNTEAFF.

The V call is TRBV28, the J call TRBJ1-2; 8 bases align to TRBD1. The CDR3 has 15 amino acids. Germline CDR1 and CDR2: MDHEN and SYDVKM. V lost 10 bases to trimming and J lost 0 bases; unmatched junction nucleotides: 10. CDR3 sequence (DNA): TGTGCCATCCTACCGACAGGGGCGTCTAACTATGGCTACACCTTC. Translation: CAILPTGASNYGYTF.

The chain has TRBV5-1 and TRBJ1-1; D gene unclear. Germline-derived CDR1 and CDR2 are SGHRS and YFSETQ. With 5 bases removed from V and 1 base from J, the gap between germline ends came to 3 bases. The CDR3 covers 11 residues. DNA for the CDR3: TGCGCCAGCAGTCGGAACACTGAAGCTTTCTTT. Residues: CASSRNTEAFF.

The rearrangement links TRBV9 to TRBJ1-4; tentatively, D is TRBD1 (5 bases). From germline, CDR1 is SGDLS and CDR2 YYNGEE. The CDR3 runs 14 residues. V shed 3 bases and J shed 3 bases, with 9 bases lying between them. The CDR3 nucleotides are TGTGCCAGCAGCGCGACAGTTGCTAATGAAAAACTGTTTTTT. Residues: CASSATVANEKLFF.

A single count supports this clone. The chain employs TRBV14 and TRBJ2-1; TRBD2 might be the D (5 bases). The CDR3 covers 18 residues. The V end was cut by 1 base, the J end by 3 bases, with 19 bases between. From germline, CDR1 is SGHDN and CDR2 FVKESK. This chain's CDR3 is CASSQARGGLRLYNEQFF. DNA for the CDR3: TGTGCCAGCAGCCAAGCCCGAGGAGGACTTCGACTCTACAATGAGCAGTTCTTC.

The rearrangement links TRBV11-3 to TRBJ2-5; TRBD1 agrees at 10 bases. Trimming at V came to 1 base and at J to 2 bases, leaving 4 bases not matched to a gene. Germline assignment: CDR1 SGHNT and CDR2 YENEEA. This CDR3 is 16 amino acids long. In nucleotides, the CDR3 is TGTGCCAGCAGCTTAGGTTGGACAGGGGGACAAGAGACCCAGTACTTC. It is translated as CASSLGWTGGQETQYF.

This clone was detected only a few times. At the DNA level, this CDR3 is encoded by other sequences in the same sample as well. This sequence joins TRBV6-6 and TRBJ2-5; D might be TRBD2 (6 bases). CDR3 length equals 15 residues. V gave up 5 bases and J gave up 2 bases, with 15 bases separating them. Germline assignment: CDR1 MNHNY and CDR2 SVGAGI (reference sequence). As DNA, the CDR3 is TGTGCCAGCAGTCGACTAGTTTTTGCACAAGAGACCCAGTACTTC. Its translation is CASSRLVFAQETQYF.

The chain has TRBV30 and TRBJ2-3, with a possible D match to TRBD2 (5 bases). The CDR3 has 14 residues. V lost 1 base, J lost 0 bases, and 8 bases lay in between. Germline V gene lookup returns CDR1 GTSNPN and CDR2 SVGIG (reference sequence). CDR3 region: CAWSGIASTDTQYF. Written as DNA, the CDR3 is TGTGCCTGGAGTGGGATAGCGAGCACAGATACGCAGTATTTT.

This chain uses TRBV6-5 with TRBJ2-5; TRBD2 aligns across 9 bases. Unmatched junction bases numbered 13, after V lost 4 bases and J lost 10 bases. This CDR3 contains 15 residues. CDR1 and CDR2 (germline): MNHEY, SVGAGI. In nucleotides, the CDR3 is TGTGCCAGCAGTTCGACTAGCGGCCCGACGGGGAACCAGTACTTC. Its protein is CASSSTSGPTGNQYF.

This clone has more than one count but fewer than ten. The chain uses TRBV5-5 and TRBJ1-1; the match to TRBD1 covers 9 bases. Per the germline V gene, CDR1 is SGHKS and CDR2 is YYEKEE (reference sequence). V lost 2 bases to trimming and J lost 4 bases; unmatched junction nucleotides: 6. This CDR3 is 15 amino acids long. CDR3 DNA sequence: TGTGCCAGCAGCTTTACGACAGGGGGGATCACTGAAGCTTTCTTT. This gives the protein CASSFTTGGITEAFF.

The chain employs TRBV30 and TRBJ2-2, with TRBD2 matching 10 bases. Germline V gives CDR1 GTSNPN, CDR2 SVGIG (reference sequence). This CDR3 comprises 15 residues. The V and J ends lost 4 bases and 5 bases, in that order; junction bases with no gene match: 7. The CDR3 coding sequence is TGTGCCTGGACCTCTCTAGCGGGGGCTACCGGGGAGCTGTTTTTT. Translation: CAWTSLAGATGELFF.

The table lists this clone with a few counts. The chain couples TRBV11-3 to TRBJ2-1; D might be TRBD2 (6 bases). Looked up from germline, CDR1 is SGHNT and CDR2 is YENEEA. V lost 1 base and J 5 bases, leaving 15 bases between the germline ends. The CDR3 length is 16 residues. DNA of the CDR3: TGTGCCAGCAGCTTAGTTGTAGTGCGGGGTAACAATGAGCAGTTCTTC. Encoded protein: CASSLVVVRGNNEQFF.

The chain combines TRBV4-3 with TRBJ2-2; D might be TRBD1 (6 bases). The CDR3 sequence is 15 residues long. The V gene lost 3 bases and the J gene lost 1 base, with 9 bases spanning the gap. CDR1 is LGHNA and CDR2 is YSLEER in the germline V gene. The CDR3 DNA reads TGCGCCAGCAGCCACAACAGGGTGAACACCGGGGAGCTGTTTTTT. Translating it yields CASSHNRVNTGELFF.

The rearrangement joins TRBV11-3 to TRBJ2-3, with D hard to call. Trimming stripped 5 bases from V and 3 bases from J, with 9 bases between. Germline lookup yields CDR1 SGHNT and CDR2 YENEEA. The CDR3 runs 13 residues. The DNA for the CDR3 is TGTGCCAGCAGCCCCCCCGAGACAGATACGCAGTATTTT. Residues: CASSPPETDTQYF.

V gene TRBV12-5 combines with J gene TRBJ2-1; a weak D match, TRBD1 (6 bases). The germline gives CDR1 LGHNT, CDR2 FRNRAP. Trimming took 6 bases from V and 0 from J, leaving 9 bases between them. The CDR3 spans 14 residues. In DNA form, the CDR3 reads TGTGCTAGTGGGCAGGGGAGCTCCTACAATGAGCAGTTCTTC. It specifies CASGQGSSYNEQFF.

The rearrangement joins TRBV23-1 to TRBJ1-3; D is ambiguous. TRBV23-1 is an ORF, and what it does is uncertain. Deletions cut 3 bases from V and 3 bases from J, with 6 bases between. The CDR3 consists of 13 residues. The CDR3 spells CASSQRVGNTIYF. The CDR3 DNA reads as TGCGCCAGCAGTCAGAGGGTTGGAAACACCATATATTTT.